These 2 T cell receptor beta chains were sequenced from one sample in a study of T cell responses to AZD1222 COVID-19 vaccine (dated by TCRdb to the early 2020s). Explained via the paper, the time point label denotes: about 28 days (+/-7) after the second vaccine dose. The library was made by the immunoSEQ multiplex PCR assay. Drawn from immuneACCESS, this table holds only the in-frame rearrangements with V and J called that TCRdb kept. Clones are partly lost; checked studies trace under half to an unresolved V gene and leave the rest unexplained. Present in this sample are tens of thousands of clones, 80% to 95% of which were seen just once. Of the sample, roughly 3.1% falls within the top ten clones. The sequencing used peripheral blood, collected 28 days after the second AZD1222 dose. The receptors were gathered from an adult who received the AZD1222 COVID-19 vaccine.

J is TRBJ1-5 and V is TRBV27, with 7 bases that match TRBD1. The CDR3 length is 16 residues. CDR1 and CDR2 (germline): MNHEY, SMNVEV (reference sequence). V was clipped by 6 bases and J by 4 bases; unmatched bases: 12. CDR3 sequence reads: CASSLGGGRGNQPQHF. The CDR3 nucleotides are TGTGCCAGCAGCCTGGGAGGGGGCCGGGGAAATCAGCCCCAGCATTTT.

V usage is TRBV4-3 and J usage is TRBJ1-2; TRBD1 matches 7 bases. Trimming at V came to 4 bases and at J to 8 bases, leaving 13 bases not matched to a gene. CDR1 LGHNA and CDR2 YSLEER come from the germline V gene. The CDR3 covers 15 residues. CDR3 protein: CASSLGQTRGNGYTF. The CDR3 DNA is TGCGCCAGCAGCCTGGGACAGACAAGAGGAAACGGCTACACCTTC.